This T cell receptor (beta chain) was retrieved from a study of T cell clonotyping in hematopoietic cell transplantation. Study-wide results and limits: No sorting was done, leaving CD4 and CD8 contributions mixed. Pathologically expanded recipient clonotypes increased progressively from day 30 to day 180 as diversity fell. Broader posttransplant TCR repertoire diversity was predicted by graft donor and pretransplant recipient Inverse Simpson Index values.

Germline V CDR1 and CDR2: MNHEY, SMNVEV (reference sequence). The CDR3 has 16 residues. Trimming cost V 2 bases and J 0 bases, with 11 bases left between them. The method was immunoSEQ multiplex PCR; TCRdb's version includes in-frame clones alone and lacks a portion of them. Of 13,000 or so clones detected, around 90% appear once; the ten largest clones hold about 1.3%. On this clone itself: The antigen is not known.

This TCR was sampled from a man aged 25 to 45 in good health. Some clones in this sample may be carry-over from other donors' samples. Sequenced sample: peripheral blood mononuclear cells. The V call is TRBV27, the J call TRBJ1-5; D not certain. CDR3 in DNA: TGTGCCAGCAGTTTACGACGGGGTTATAGCAATCAGCCCCAGCATTTT. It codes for CASSLRRGYSNQPQHF.